The 28 T cell receptor beta chains presented below share a single source sample, sequenced in a study of cytomegalovirus exposure and HLA in healthy donors. It was with 60 Vbeta and 13 Jbeta primers that the PCR ran. Sequencing used immunoSEQ multiplex PCR; TCRdb keeps in-frame clones, though not all of them. The table lists around 130,000 clones. Sequenced material: PBMCs. These receptors were obtained from a woman in her sixties in good health and CMV-seronegative.

The chain joins TRBV7-9 to TRBJ1-1, with a possible D match to TRBD1 (5 bases). The germline V gene has CDR1 SEHNR and CDR2 FQNEAQ (reference sequence). The V end lost 5 bases, the J end lost 1 base, and 17 bases lay between the germline ends. The CDR3 extends over 16 amino acids. The CDR3 sequence: CASSASRQIQNTEAFF. CDR3 coding DNA: TGTGCCAGCAGCGCTTCCCGACAGATTCAGAACACTGAAGCTTTCTTT.

The rearrangement links TRBV6-6 to TRBJ2-2, with a tentative D call TRBD1 (6 bases). There are 15 residues in the CDR3. Germline V gene lookup returns CDR1 MNHNY and CDR2 SVGAGI (reference sequence). With 6 bases removed from V and 6 bases from J, the gap between germline ends came to 17 bases. The CDR3 DNA reads as TGTGCCAGCAGAAACGAAGGCAGGGGCCCCGGGGAGCTGTTTTTT. This encodes CASRNEGRGPGELFF.

V usage is TRBV6-1 and J usage is TRBJ1-1; D possibly corresponds to TRBD1 (5 bases). V gave up 4 bases and J gave up 3 bases, with 12 bases separating them. Germline CDR1 MNHNS, CDR2 SASEGT. The CDR3 is made up of 14 amino acids. As DNA, the CDR3 is TGTGCCAGCAGTGTCCGCCCGGGGGACACTGAAGCTTTCTTT. This gives the protein CASSVRPGDTEAFF.

This rearrangement joins TRBV5-8 to TRBJ1-4, with D maybe TRBD1 (6 bases). Germline values: CDR1 SGHTS, CDR2 YDEGEE. The germline V and J ends were trimmed by 1 base and 4 bases, with 23 bases remaining between them. CDR3 size: 19 residues. CDR3 nucleotide sequence: TGTGCCAGCAGCTTGCTCAAAGGGGGGGCTCCCTTAATTAATGAAAAACTGTTTTTT. It specifies CASSLLKGGAPLINEKLFF.

The chain recombines TRBV2 with TRBJ2-1; the match to TRBD2 covers 8 bases. The trim removed 8 bases at V and 14 bases at J, leaving 11 bases unmatched. CDR1 and CDR2 from the germline V gene are SNHLY and FYNNEI. The CDR3 contains 12 residues. The CDR3 DNA sequence: TGTGCCAGCTCAGGCCCGGGGGGGGAAAAGTTCTTC. Translation gives CASSGPGGEKFF.

The chain carries TRBV2 and TRBJ2-1; possibly TRBD1 for D (6 bases). Germline CDR1 SNHLY, CDR2 FYNNEI. CDR3 size: 15 residues. Trimming stripped 5 bases from V and 6 bases from J, with 17 bases between. In nucleotides, the CDR3 is TGTGCCAGCAGTCCAGGACAGAGCTCTTTCAATGAGCAGTTCTTC. This codes for CASSPGQSSFNEQFF.

The gene calls are TRBV5-3 and TRBJ1-5, with a possible D match to TRBD1 (5 bases). TRBV5-3 is labeled an ORF, and its function is uncertain. V was cut by 2 bases and J by 7 bases, with 16 bases left in between. The length of the CDR3 is 15 residues. The DNA of the CDR3 is TGTGCCAGAAGCTTAAAAGGCAGGGATACACAGCCCCAGCATTTT. Translation: CARSLKGRDTQPQHF.

V gene TRBV28 combines with J gene TRBJ1-1; weak D call: TRBD1 (5 bases). V was trimmed by 6 bases and J by 1 base, leaving 15 bases between them. CDR3 length: 15 amino acids. Germline V gene lookup returns CDR1 MDHEN and CDR2 SYDVKM. The CDR3 coding sequence is TGTGCCAGCAGCCTTACAGGAGAAAGGAACACTGAAGCTTTCTTT. This codes for CASSLTGERNTEAFF.

The chain links TRBV28 to TRBJ2-2; D possibly corresponds to TRBD1 (6 bases). Trimming cost V 9 bases and J 0 bases, with 11 bases left between them. The CDR3 has 14 residues. Germline V gene lookup returns CDR1 MDHEN and CDR2 SYDVKM. The CDR3 nucleotides read TGTGCCAGTAACCGGGACACGAACACCGGGGAGCTGTTTTTT. Translating gives CASNRDTNTGELFF.

The chain combines TRBV15 with TRBJ1-1, with D perhaps TRBD1 (6 bases). The CDR3 contains 16 residues. Germline-derived CDR1 and CDR2 are LNHNV and YYDKDF (reference sequence). V was shortened by 0 bases and J by 2 bases, with 13 bases between the two germline ends. Written as DNA, the CDR3 is TGTGCCACCAGCAGAGACTTCGGACAGAACAACACTGAAGCTTTCTTT. Residues: CATSRDFGQNNTEAFF.

V and J are TRBV5-1 and TRBJ2-1, with 9 bases lining up with TRBD1. Germline-derived CDR1 and CDR2 are SGHRS and YFSETQ. The CDR3 is made up of 14 amino acids. Trimming at V came to 4 bases and at J to 9 bases, leaving 8 bases not matched to a gene. The CDR3 DNA reads as TGCGCCAGCAGCCCAAATACAGGGGGCACTGAGCAGTTCTTC. This sequence encodes CASSPNTGGTEQFF.

The V gene is TRBV7-3, the J gene TRBJ1-2, with 8 bases that match TRBD1. Germline trimming cut 5 bases from V and 2 bases from J; bases unmatched to any gene: 10. CDR3 length: 16 amino acids. Germline values: CDR1 SGHTA, CDR2 FQGTGA. DNA of the CDR3: TGTGCCAGCAGCACCGGTTCCCGGGACAGGAACTATGGCTACACCTTC. Amino acids: CASSTGSRDRNYGYTF.

V and J are TRBV11-2 and TRBJ2-5; no reliable D call. The J call may not be correct, given that the DNA end is closer to TRBJ2-7. There are 12 residues in the CDR3. Germline V gene lookup returns CDR1 SGHAT and CDR2 FQNNGV. DNA of the CDR3: TGTGCCAGCAGCTTAATTTCCCACGAGCAGTACTTC. Protein sequence: CASSLISHEQYF.

The V gene is TRBV14, the J gene TRBJ1-1; weak D call: TRBD1 (6 bases). The CDR3 covers 13 residues. V lost 5 bases to trimming and J lost 3 bases, with 10 bases between them. Germline CDR1 reads SGHDN; CDR2 reads FVKESK. The chain's CDR3 is CASSSTGYTEAFF. The CDR3 region has the DNA TGTGCCAGCAGCTCGACAGGATACACTGAAGCTTTCTTT.

V is TRBV29-1 and J is TRBJ2-3; D perhaps matches TRBD1 (5 bases). The CDR3 sequence is 12 residues long. The germline CDR1 and CDR2 sequences are SQVTM and ANQGSEA. The V end was cut by 6 bases, the J end by 5 bases, with 12 bases between. The CDR3 region has the DNA TGCAGCGTCCCCACGCAGGGAGATACGCAGTATTTT. Amino acid sequence: CSVPTQGDTQYF.

This sequence joins TRBV21-1 and TRBJ2-7; the tabulated D call, TRBD1, remains unverified against the DNA. TRBV21-1 is a pseudogene locus. This CDR3 region has 14 residues. This CDR3 reads CATLLGSRGYEQYF. CDR3 nucleotides: TGTGCCACCCTGCTGGGGAGCAGGGGCTACGAGCAGTACTTC.

V is TRBV5-1 and J is TRBJ2-3; D is undetermined. Trimming took 9 bases from V and 0 from J, leaving 17 bases between them. Germline V gene lookup returns CDR1 SGHRS and CDR2 YFSETQ. This CDR3 has 15 amino acids. This chain's CDR3 is CATSSLGPSTDTQYF. The CDR3 coding sequence is TGCGCCACCTCCTCCCTTGGGCCTAGCACAGATACGCAGTATTTT.

The rearrangement uses TRBV9 and TRBJ1-1, with 8 bases lining up with TRBD1. The CDR3 extends over 15 amino acids. V was pared by 0 bases and J by 4 bases, with 5 bases of the junction left unmatched. Germline CDR1 SGDLS, CDR2 YYNGEE. CDR3 bases: TGTGCCAGCAGCGTAGCGAGGACAGGGCCCACTGAAGCTTTCTTT. It encodes CASSVARTGPTEAFF.

The V and J genes are TRBV7-8 and TRBJ1-3; TRBD1 matches 8 bases. This CDR3 has 16 residues. Germline V gene lookup returns CDR1 SGHVS and CDR2 FQNEAQ. Trimming at V came to 1 base and at J to 1 base, leaving 3 bases not matched to a gene. Written as DNA, the CDR3 is TGTGCCAGCAGCTTAGGGACAGGGCCATCTGGAAACACCATATATTTT. Translating it yields CASSLGTGPSGNTIYF.

The genes are TRBV27 and TRBJ2-5, with D perhaps TRBD2 (6 bases). Germline CDR1 MNHEY, CDR2 SMNVEV (reference sequence). Trimming took off 2 bases at V and 4 bases at J, with 8 bases between the two ends. This CDR3 comprises 13 residues. The CDR3 nucleotides are TGTGCCAGCAGTTTAGCGGGAAGAGAGACCCAGTACTTC. Translating it yields CASSLAGRETQYF.

The V gene is TRBV29-1, the J gene TRBJ2-1; a possible D gene is TRBD2 (6 bases). Per the germline V gene, CDR1 is SQVTM and CDR2 is ANQGSEA. Trimming pared 4 bases from V and 0 bases from J, leaving 7 bases between. This CDR3 is built from 13 residues. DNA of the CDR3: TGCAGCGTTGGTAGCGGCTCCTACAATGAGCAGTTCTTC. Translating it yields CSVGSGSYNEQFF.

The V and J genes are TRBV28 and TRBJ2-7; 7 nucleotides line up with TRBD1. J was trimmed by 5 bases and V by 6 bases; bases with no gene match: 1. Germline values: CDR1 MDHEN, CDR2 SYDVKM. This CDR3 has 11 amino acids. This chain's CDR3 is CASSDRDEQYF. CDR3 nucleotides: TGTGCCAGCAGCGACAGGGACGAGCAGTACTTC.

V is TRBV27 and J is TRBJ1-3, with D unresolved. Germline-derived CDR1 and CDR2 are MNHEY and SMNVEV (reference sequence). The V and J ends lost 2 bases and 4 bases respectively, with 12 bases between them. The CDR3 totals 15 residues. The CDR3 is CASSLARLPGNTIYF. CDR3 DNA: TGTGCCAGCAGTTTAGCCAGGCTACCAGGAAACACCATATATTTT.

This chain connects TRBV6-5 to TRBJ2-2; a weak D match, TRBD2 (5 bases). The CDR3 loop spans 15 amino acids. CDR1 MNHEY and CDR2 SVGAGI come from the germline V gene. The V gene lost 2 bases and the J gene lost 0 bases, with 7 bases spanning the gap. The chain's CDR3 is CASSYLLANTGELFF. The CDR3 DNA reads as TGTGCCAGCAGTTACCTACTAGCGAACACCGGGGAGCTGTTTTTT.

The genes are TRBV28 and TRBJ2-1, with 8 bases that match TRBD2. Germline V gene data show CDR1 as MDHEN and CDR2 as SYDVKM. The CDR3 covers 14 residues. Unmatched junction bases numbered 4, after V lost 7 bases and J lost 2 bases. CDR3 residues: CASTPAGAYNEQFF. For the CDR3, the DNA is TGTGCCAGCACCCCAGCGGGGGCCTACAATGAGCAGTTCTTC.

The CDR3 coding sequence is TGTGCCAGCAGTTTTGGCAACCCCAATGAGCAGTTCTTC. Residues: CASSFGNPNEQFF. The V call is TRBV28, the J call TRBJ2-1; D unresolved. Germline V CDR1 and CDR2: MDHEN, SYDVKM. The CDR3 is 13 amino acids. V dropped 3 bases and J dropped 6 bases, with 9 bases sitting between them.

V is TRBV21-1 and J is TRBJ2-1; no check of the table's D call, TRBD2, against the DNA was made. TRBV21-1 has pseudogene status. The CDR3 has 16 amino acids. The CDR3 loop is CASSSPCGRVAHEQFF. The CDR3 DNA sequence: TGTGCCAGCAGCTCACCCTGTGGGAGGGTAGCCCATGAGCAGTTCTTC.

This chain uses TRBV19 with TRBJ1-6; TRBD1 might be the D (5 bases). With 6 bases removed from V and 6 bases from J, the gap between germline ends came to 18 bases. This CDR3 comprises 16 residues. Per germline, CDR1 LNHDA and CDR2 SQIVND (reference sequence). Written as DNA, the CDR3 is TGTGCCAGTAGCCTCCAGGGTTCGGCGCTTAATTCACCCCTCCACTTT. It translates to CASSLQGSALNSPLHF.